Listed below are T cell receptor beta chains from one sample, sequenced in a study of blood T cells in healthy people across ages. One entry per CDR3 protein, called by TCRdb with MiXCR from the 5' RACE reads. The sample yields hundreds of thousands of distinct CDR3 sequences, about 42% seen once. The sample comprised blood. Receptors were obtained from a man older than 75 in good health. CDR3s include the opening cysteine and the closing phenylalanine or tryptophan. The D gene is left open where the match is weak. Only part of the rows carry a size: once, few, many, or a class if the clone is expanded.

CDR3 DNA: TGCAGTGCCCCCGACCCTACGGGAGGGGAGACCCAGTACTTC
CDR3 protein: CSAPDPTGGETQYF
clone size: -
V gene: TRBV20-1
J gene: TRBJ2-5
D gene: TRBD2

CDR3 DNA: TGTGCCATCAGTGAGTCCGGGACAGGCCACAGCGGGAGGGCCCGGAATGAGCAGTTCTTC
CDR3 protein: CAISESGTGHSGRARNEQFF
clone size: -
V gene: TRBV10-3
J gene: TRBJ2-1
D gene: TRBD2

CDR3 DNA: TGTGCCATCAGTCTTCATTGGGACAGTACAAACTATGGCTACACCTTC
CDR3 protein: CAISLHWDSTNYGYTF
clone size: -
V gene: TRBV10-3
J gene: TRBJ1-2
D gene: TRBD1

CDR3 DNA: TGCAGCGTTGTAGCGGGAGAGTACGAGCAGTACTTC
CDR3 protein: CSVVAGEYEQYF
clone size: -
V gene: TRBV29-1
J gene: TRBJ2-7
D gene: TRBD2

CDR3 DNA: TGTGCTAGCAGCCGGGACTGGGAAGAGACCCAGTACTTC
CDR3 protein: CASSRDWEETQYF
clone size: few
V gene: TRBV7-7
J gene: TRBJ2-5
D gene: -

CDR3 DNA: TGTGCCAGCAGTGATACTAGCGGGAGTAATGAGCAGTTCTTC
CDR3 protein: CASSDTSGSNEQFF
clone size: many
V gene: TRBV12-3/TRBV12-4
J gene: TRBJ2-1
D gene: TRBD2

CDR3 DNA: TGCAGTGCTTCTGACTTAAGCGGGAGACGTATCCCAGATACGCAGTATTTT
CDR3 protein: CSASDLSGRRIPDTQYF
clone size: few
V gene: TRBV20-1
J gene: TRBJ2-3
D gene: TRBD2

CDR3 DNA: TGTGCCAGCAGTCCAAATAGCGGGACCGGGGAGCTGTTTTTT
CDR3 protein: CASSPNSGTGELFF
clone size: few
V gene: TRBV12-3/TRBV12-4
J gene: TRBJ2-2
D gene: TRBD2

CDR3 DNA: TGTGCCAGCAGTTACGGGGGAAACTACGAGCAGTACTTC
CDR3 protein: CASSYGGNYEQYF
clone size: -
V gene: TRBV27
J gene: TRBJ2-7
D gene: -

CDR3 DNA: TGTGCCAGCAGTTCGGAGCGGCATAGAGCAGATACGCAGTATTTT
CDR3 protein: CASSSERHRADTQYF
clone size: once
V gene: TRBV12-3/TRBV12-4
J gene: TRBJ2-3
D gene: -

CDR3 DNA: TGTGCCAGCAGCCTGAAAACCACTAGCGGGAGTAGCAATGAGCAGTACTTC
CDR3 protein: CASSLKTTSGSSNEQYF
clone size: -
V gene: TRBV7-2
J gene: TRBJ2-5
D gene: TRBD2

CDR3 DNA: TGTGCCAGCAGTGCTGAAGCGACAGCAGATTTTCAAGAGACCCAGTACTTC
CDR3 protein: CASSAEATADFQETQYF
clone size: -
V gene: TRBV2
J gene: TRBJ2-5
D gene: -

CDR3 DNA: TGCAGTGCTAATAGACAGGGTTTCATCTATGGCTACACCTTC
CDR3 protein: CSANRQGFIYGYTF
clone size: many
V gene: TRBV20-1
J gene: TRBJ1-2
D gene: TRBD1

CDR3 DNA: TGCAGCGTTGAGCGGGAGGGGTCCTACAATGAGCAGTTCTTC
CDR3 protein: CSVEREGSYNEQFF
clone size: -
V gene: TRBV29-1
J gene: TRBJ2-1
D gene: TRBD2

CDR3 DNA: TGTGCCAGCAGTTTTGGTGGGGCAACTAATGAAAAACTGTTTTTT
CDR3 protein: CASSFGGATNEKLFF
clone size: -
V gene: TRBV27
J gene: TRBJ1-4
D gene: -

CDR3 DNA: TGTGCCAGCAGAGACACCGGGACAGGGGATTTTGAGCAGTTCTTC
CDR3 protein: CASRDTGTGDFEQFF
clone size: few
V gene: TRBV14
J gene: TRBJ2-1
D gene: TRBD1

CDR3 DNA: TGTGCCAGCAGCCTAGGGTCCGGCAGTAAAGTCAATTCACCCCTCCACTTT
CDR3 protein: CASSLGSGSKVNSPLHF
clone size: few
V gene: TRBV7-2
J gene: TRBJ1-6
D gene: -

CDR3 DNA: TGTGCCAGCAGCGTAGCTGACAGGGTACAAGAGACCCAGTTCTTC
CDR3 protein: CASSVADRVQETQFF
clone size: once
V gene: TRBV9
J gene: TRBJ2-1
D gene: TRBD1

CDR3 DNA: TGTGCCAGCAGTTCCGGACTAGTCCCCGTCAATACCGGGGAGCTGTTTTTT
CDR3 protein: CASSSGLVPVNTGELFF
clone size: -
V gene: TRBV5-5
J gene: TRBJ2-2
D gene: TRBD2

CDR3 DNA: TGTGCCAGCAGCTTCGACGGGAGAGGGGCCAATGAGCAGTTCTTC
CDR3 protein: CASSFDGRGANEQFF
clone size: -
V gene: TRBV11-3
J gene: TRBJ2-1
D gene: -

CDR3 DNA: TGCAGTGCTAGAGATCATAGCGGGATCGTGACAGATACGCAGTATTTT
CDR3 protein: CSARDHSGIVTDTQYF
clone size: few
V gene: TRBV20-1
J gene: TRBJ2-3
D gene: TRBD2

CDR3 DNA: TGCAGTGCTAGTCTCCCGGGGACTAGCGGCCAAGAGACCCAGTACTTC
CDR3 protein: CSASLPGTSGQETQYF
clone size: -
V gene: TRBV20-1
J gene: TRBJ2-5
D gene: TRBD2

CDR3 DNA: TGCAGTGCTAGAGGAGCTAGCGGCCCAGATACGCAGTATTTT
CDR3 protein: CSARGASGPDTQYF
clone size: few
V gene: TRBV20-1
J gene: TRBJ2-3
D gene: TRBD2

CDR3 DNA: TGCAGTGCGGACCGACAGCCCCCGACTTATGGCTACACCTTC
CDR3 protein: CSADRQPPTYGYTF
clone size: -
V gene: TRBV20-1
J gene: TRBJ1-2
D gene: -

CDR3 DNA: TGTGCCAGCAGCTCCACAGCTTACACTGAAGCTTTCTTT
CDR3 protein: CASSSTAYTEAFF
clone size: -
V gene: TRBV7-2
J gene: TRBJ1-1
D gene: -

CDR3 DNA: TGCGCCAGCAGCCAAGTCGTCACAGCAGCTAACTATGGCTACACCTTC
CDR3 protein: CASSQVVTAANYGYTF
clone size: -
V gene: TRBV4-3
J gene: TRBJ1-2
D gene: -

CDR3 DNA: TGTGCCAGCTCAGCCTATAGACAGGAACGGGGAGATACGCAGTATTTT
CDR3 protein: CASSAYRQERGDTQYF
clone size: few
V gene: TRBV18
J gene: TRBJ2-3
D gene: -

CDR3 DNA: TGTGCCAGCAGCGCTTTACTAGCGGGACCCTACAATGAGCAGTTCTTC
CDR3 protein: CASSALLAGPYNEQFF
clone size: few
V gene: TRBV7-2
J gene: TRBJ2-1
D gene: TRBD2

CDR3 DNA: TGTGCCAGCAGAGGGGACAGACTCTCTGGGGCCAACGTCCTGACTTTC
CDR3 protein: CASRGDRLSGANVLTF
clone size: -
V gene: TRBV7-2
J gene: TRBJ2-6
D gene: TRBD1

CDR3 DNA: TGCAGTGCTAGAGCCAGCGGGGTATCGGTGGATACGCAGTATTTT
CDR3 protein: CSARASGVSVDTQYF
clone size: -
V gene: TRBV20-1
J gene: TRBJ2-3
D gene: TRBD2

CDR3 DNA: TGTGCCAGCGGGAGAGGGGACAGGGCCACAAACATTCAGTACTTC
CDR3 protein: CASGRGDRATNIQYF
clone size: once
V gene: TRBV9
J gene: TRBJ2-4
D gene: TRBD1

CDR3 DNA: TGTGCCAGCAGCCCAACTAAGGGACAGGGGGGGAACACTGAAGCTTTCTTT
CDR3 protein: CASSPTKGQGGNTEAFF
clone size: -
V gene: TRBV3-1
J gene: TRBJ1-1
D gene: TRBD1

CDR3 DNA: TGTGCCTGCAGTACCCCGAGAGGGAATAACGTCTACGAGCAGTACTTC
CDR3 protein: CACSTPRGNNVYEQYF
clone size: -
V gene: TRBV6-2/TRBV6-3
J gene: TRBJ2-7
D gene: -

CDR3 DNA: TGTGCCAGCAGCTTAGGGTCCAACCTGGGCAATGAGCAGTACTTC
CDR3 protein: CASSLGSNLGNEQYF
clone size: few
V gene: TRBV7-9
J gene: TRBJ2-7
D gene: -

CDR3 DNA: TGCAGCTTAAGGACTAGCGGGACAGATACGCAGTATTTT
CDR3 protein: CSLRTSGTDTQYF
clone size: many
V gene: TRBV29-1
J gene: TRBJ2-3
D gene: TRBD2

CDR3 DNA: TGTGCCAGCAGTGAAAGCGGGGTGGTCGGCTACACCTTC
CDR3 protein: CASSESGVVGYTF
clone size: -
V gene: TRBV25-1
J gene: TRBJ1-2
D gene: -

CDR3 DNA: TGTGCCAGCAGCTTAATTCAGGGTCACAATGAGCAGTTCTTC
CDR3 protein: CASSLIQGHNEQFF
clone size: -
V gene: TRBV11-2
J gene: TRBJ2-1
D gene: -

CDR3 DNA: TGTGCCAGCAGTGCGCCAGGGAAAACCGGGGAGCTGTTTTTT
CDR3 protein: CASSAPGKTGELFF
clone size: -
V gene: TRBV12-3/TRBV12-4
J gene: TRBJ2-2
D gene: -

CDR3 DNA: TGTGCCAGCAGTACCCAGCACGAGCAGTACTTC
CDR3 protein: CASSTQHEQYF
clone size: few
V gene: TRBV28
J gene: TRBJ2-7
D gene: -

CDR3 DNA: TGTGCCACCAGCAGGACCGGGCGAAACCAAGAGACCCAGTACTTC
CDR3 protein: CATSRTGRNQETQYF
clone size: -
V gene: TRBV15
J gene: TRBJ2-5
D gene: -

CDR3 DNA: TGTGCCAGCAAATGGTCTCTGGACAGGGGAACAGATACGCAGTATTTT
CDR3 protein: CASKWSLDRGTDTQYF
clone size: few
V gene: TRBV6-2/TRBV6-3
J gene: TRBJ2-3
D gene: TRBD1

CDR3 DNA: TGCGCCAGTGGTGGGGGGAGGGACATTCAGTACTTC
CDR3 protein: CASGGGRDIQYF
clone size: few
V gene: TRBV10-2
J gene: TRBJ2-4
D gene: TRBD2

CDR3 DNA: TGCAGTGCTAGAGATCGGGCTAGCGGGAGGACCGGGGAGCTGTTTTTT
CDR3 protein: CSARDRASGRTGELFF
clone size: -
V gene: TRBV20-1
J gene: TRBJ2-2
D gene: TRBD2

CDR3 DNA: TGTGCCAGCAGAGCTAGCGGAGGGGTCTACGAGCAGTACTTC
CDR3 protein: CASRASGGVYEQYF
clone size: few
V gene: TRBV3-1
J gene: TRBJ2-7
D gene: TRBD2

CDR3 DNA: TGTGCCAGCAGTTTCGGAACAGGGGGCAATGAAAAACTGTTTTTT
CDR3 protein: CASSFGTGGNEKLFF
clone size: -
V gene: TRBV28
J gene: TRBJ1-4
D gene: TRBD1